This is a list of T cell receptor beta chains from one sample in a study of shared T cell receptors in the human thymus. Assay: immunoSEQ multiplex PCR; the TCRdb copy retains only in-frame clones and omits some. The sample records hundreds of thousands of clones, around 87% being singletons. This sample was also put to use in a study of human thymus T cells.

What was sequenced was thymocytes. These receptor sequences come from a boy in the first two years of life with a congenital heart defect. Both conserved end residues are part of each CDR3. D genes are given only for firm matches. Clone size is given for some rows only: seen once, a few or many times, or a class if the clone is expanded.

NA	TRBJ2-6	NA	TRBV23-1	TGCGCCAGCAGTCGAACTCCTGGGGCCAACGTCCTGACTTTC	CASSRTPGANVLTF
NA	TRBJ2-2	NA	TRBV7-2	TGTGCCAGCAGCTTAAACAGTCGCAGTAACACCGGGGAGCTGTTTTTT	CASSLNSRSNTGELFF
NA	TRBJ2-7	NA	TRBV25-1	TGTGCCAGCAGGAGCACGGGACACCCATTGGGGACCTACGAGCAGTACTTC	CASRSTGHPLGTYEQYF
TRBD1	TRBJ1-4	NA	TRBV4-3	TGCGCCAGCAGCCAAGAGATCGGGGGACAGGTAGATGAAAAACTGTTTTTT	CASSQEIGGQVDEKLFF
TRBD2	TRBJ2-5	once	TRBV7-2	TGTGCCAGCAGCCCACCCCGCGGAGGTAGCGGGTCCCAAGAGACCCAGTACTTC	CASSPPRGGSGSQETQYF
TRBD1	TRBJ2-7	NA	TRBV7-9	TGTGCCAGCAGCCCCTGGACAGGGGGGGAGTACGAGCAGTACTTC	CASSPWTGGEYEQYF
TRBD2	TRBJ2-1	NA	TRBV28	TGTGCCAGCATATGTCGGGAGGTAGTTCAGTGCAAGTTCTTC	CASICREVVQCKFF
TRBD1	TRBJ1-3	NA	TRBV7-9	TGTGCCAGCAGCGCCGGGCAGGGGGCGAGAGGAAACACCATATATTTT	CASSAGQGARGNTIYF
NA	TRBJ2-3	once	TRBV6-1	TGTGCCAGCAGTTCTACCAACACAGATACGCAGTATTTT	CASSSTNTDTQYF
NA	TRBJ2-6	NA	TRBV30	TGTGCCTGGAAGGGGGACATAGAGAACAGCTCTGGGGCCAACGTCCTGACTTTC	CAWKGDIENSSGANVLTF
TRBD1	TRBJ2-7	NA	TRBV6-1	TGTGCCAGCAGTGAAGCCGGGACAGGGGCCTACGAGCAGTACTTC	CASSEAGTGAYEQYF
NA	TRBJ1-4	few	TRBV28	TGTGCCAGTAGTACAGGGACTGAAAAACTGTTTTTT	CASSTGTEKLFF
TRBD1	TRBJ1-2	NA	TRBV4-1	TGCGCCAGCAGCAAAAAGCCGACAGGGGGCTTGGTTGGCTACACCTTC	CASSKKPTGGLVGYTF
NA	TRBJ2-1	NA	TRBV9	TGTGCCAGCAGCGTAGGCCCAGCGCAGAACAATGAGCAGTTCTTC	CASSVGPAQNNEQFF
NA	TRBJ2-7	NA	TRBV27	TGTGCCAGCAGTGCTATGGTCTGCGGGGCCGTAACCCTAGAGCAGTACTTC	CASSAMVCGAVTLEQYF
TRBD1	TRBJ1-3	NA	TRBV6-1	TGTGCCAGCAGTGGGGGACAGGACCCCTCTGGAAACACCATATATTTT	CASSGGQDPSGNTIYF
NA	TRBJ2-7	NA	TRBV28	TGTGCCAGCAGTTTAAAGGGGAAAACTACCTACGAGCAGTACTTC	CASSLKGKTTYEQYF
NA	TRBJ2-3	NA	TRBV6-5	TGTGCCAGCAGTTACTCGTCCGTAATGACGCAGTATTTT	CASSYSSVMTQYF
TRBD2	TRBJ2-1	NA	TRBV27	TGTGCCAGCAAGGGACTAGACTACAATGAGCAGTTCTTC	CASKGLDYNEQFF
TRBD1	TRBJ1-5	NA	TRBV28	TGTGCCAGCAGTTTAACCCACAGGGGGCCCAATCAGCCCCAGCATTTT	CASSLTHRGPNQPQHF
TRBD2	TRBJ2-7	NA	TRBV5-1	TGCGCCAGCAGCGGGGGACTAGCGGGACCGCGCGAGCAGTACTTC	CASSGGLAGPREQYF
NA	TRBJ2-2	NA	TRBV7-2	TGTGCCAGCAGCTACTCACTCTCCACGTACACCGGGGAGCTGTTTTTT	CASSYSLSTYTGELFF
TRBD1	TRBJ1-4	NA	TRBV5-1	TGCGCCAGCAGCTTCCGGGACAGCCATGAAAAACTGTTTTTT	CASSFRDSHEKLFF
NA	TRBJ2-2	NA	TRBV19	TGTGCCAGTAGTGCTGAGGCTACCGGGGAGCTGTTTTTT	CASSAEATGELFF
TRBD2	TRBJ2-1	NA	TRBV30	TGTGCCTGCAGTAGCGGGGTTCTCTCCTACAATGAGCAGTTCTTC	CACSSGVLSYNEQFF
NA	TRBJ2-3	once	TRBV29-1	TGCAGCGCCGGGACTTTCCACACAGATACGCAGTATTTT	CSAGTFHTDTQYF
NA	TRBJ2-5	NA	TRBV30	TGTGCCTGGAGGGTCCCACGATCGGGGACTGTCTTGGCCCAGTACTTC	CAWRVPRSGTVLAQYF
TRBD2	TRBJ2-3	NA	TRBV4-1	TGCGCCAGCAGCCCTGGGAGGGTCCTAGCGGGGGGCACAGATACGCAGTATTTT	CASSPGRVLAGGTDTQYF
TRBD2	TRBJ2-5	NA	TRBV4-3	TGCGCCAGCAGCCAGTCTCCGGGAGGGCAAGAGACCCAGTACTTC	CASSQSPGGQETQYF
NA	TRBJ1-5	NA	TRBV6-1	TGTGCCAGCAGTGAATCTGTCAGTCATAGCAATCAGCCCCAGCATTTT	CASSESVSHSNQPQHF
NA	TRBJ1-2	NA	TRBV28	TGTGCCAGCAGTTTAGATGGAGGGGTTGGCTACACCTTC	CASSLDGGVGYTF
TRBD1	TRBJ1-2	once	TRBV28	TGTGCCATCAGCCGAAATGACAGGGGAGGGGGCTACACCTTC	CAISRNDRGGGYTF
NA	TRBJ1-1	NA	TRBV27	TGTGCCAGCAGTATGACAGGATTGAACACTGAAGCTTTCTTT	CASSMTGLNTEAFF
TRBD2	TRBJ2-1	NA	TRBV10-3	TGTGCCACCAATACAGCGGGACAGCGTAGGACTAGCGATGAGCAGTTCTTC	CATNTAGQRRTSDEQFF
TRBD1	TRBJ1-2	NA	TRBV6-5	TGTGCCAGCAGTCCCGAAACAGGGGCAGGCTATGGCTACACCTTC	CASSPETGAGYGYTF
TRBD2	TRBJ2-7	NA	TRBV2	TGTGCCAGCAGCCACCATAGCGGGAGGCCTTACGAGCAGTACTTC	CASSHHSGRPYEQYF
NA	TRBJ1-3	NA	TRBV28	TGTGCCAGCAGTACCCGGACGGGATACTCTGGAAACACCATATATTTT	CASSTRTGYSGNTIYF
TRBD1	TRBJ1-5	NA	TRBV10-2	TGCGCCAGCAGGCCTGGACAGGGCCATCAGCCCCAGCATTTT	CASRPGQGHQPQHF
NA	TRBJ2-2	NA	TRBV2	TGTGCCAGCAGTCTCACCGGGGAGCTGTTTTTT	CASSLTGELFF
NA	TRBJ2-7	NA	TRBV5-1	TGCGCCAGCAGTAATTTCGCGGCCAACTCCTACGAGCAGTACTTC	CASSNFAANSYEQYF
TRBD2	TRBJ2-1	NA	TRBV9	TGTGCCAGCAGCGTAGTCCGGGGACTAGCGGGAGGGTTTGAGCAGTTCTTC	CASSVVRGLAGGFEQFF
NA	TRBJ2-3	NA	TRBV27	TGTGCCAGCAGTTTACCAGCAGATACGCAGTATTTT	CASSLPADTQYF
NA	TRBJ1-1	NA	TRBV7-9	TGTGCCAGCAGCTTAAGAAGGCGAGGGATGAACACTGAAGCTTTCTTT	CASSLRRRGMNTEAFF
NA	TRBJ2-7	NA	TRBV19	TGTGCCACCACACACAAGACCGGGACACCGGAATACGAGCAGTACTTC	CATTHKTGTPEYEQYF
TRBD2	TRBJ2-7	NA	TRBV13	TGTGCCAGCAGCCGCGGTCCCGGGACTAGCAGCGAGCAGTACTTC	CASSRGPGTSSEQYF
TRBD2	TRBJ2-1	NA	TRBV6-4	TGTGCCAGCAGTCTGGTCGGCGGGAGGGCCAGGTACAATGAGCAGTTCTTC	CASSLVGGRARYNEQFF
TRBD1	TRBJ1-1	NA	TRBV6-1	TGTGCCAGCAGATCTGACAGGGGCTCCACTGAAGCTTTCTTT	CASRSDRGSTEAFF
NA	TRBJ2-1	NA	TRBV9	TGTGCCAGCAGCGGCCCCAGGGCGGGAACTTACAATGAGCAGTTCTTC	CASSGPRAGTYNEQFF
TRBD2	TRBJ2-1	NA	TRBV28	TGTGCCAGCCGGGCGGGAGAAATGAATGAGCAGTTCTTC	CASRAGEMNEQFF
TRBD1	TRBJ1-5	NA	TRBV4-1	TGCGCCAGCAGCCAAGTTCCGACAGGGTACAATCAGCCCCAGCATTTT	CASSQVPTGYNQPQHF
NA	TRBJ1-1	NA	TRBV6-6	TGTGCCAGCCGGGGGGGGGAGAGGCTCACTGAAGCTTTCTTT	CASRGGERLTEAFF
NA	TRBJ2-1	once	TRBV7-2	TGTGCCAGCAACTTAGGAGGGTCTCATAACAATGAGCAGTTCTTC	CASNLGGSHNNEQFF
NA	TRBJ2-2	NA	TRBV25-1	TGTGCCAGCAGTCTGACCGGGGAGCTGTTTTTT	CASSLTGELFF
TRBD2	TRBJ2-1	NA	TRBV7-2	TGTGCCAGCAGCTTCCATAGCGGGAGAGCACACAATGAGCAGTTCTTC	CASSFHSGRAHNEQFF
NA	TRBJ2-2	NA	TRBV20-1	TGCAGTGCGAGGAACTCCGGGGAGCTGTTTTTT	CSARNSGELFF
NA	TRBJ2-3	NA	TRBV6-6	TGTGCCAGCAGTATGAGGCGGGGCACAGATACGCAGTATTTT	CASSMRRGTDTQYF
NA	TRBJ2-3	NA	TRBV29-1	TGCAGCGTTGTCCCCAGGGGTTTGAGGACAGATACGCAGTATTTT	CSVVPRGLRTDTQYF
NA	TRBJ2-5	NA	TRBV7-9	TGTGCCAGCAGCTCTGCTATAAGGAGAGAAGAGACCCAGTACTTC	CASSSAIRREETQYF
NA	TRBJ2-1	NA	TRBV28	TGTGCCAGCAGGAGCCGGGCCCACCGAGGGGAGCAGTTCTTC	CASRSRAHRGEQFF